This TCR beta chain was identified during a study of beta chain features in type 1 diabetes. The isolated RNA, all of it, was reverse transcribed, so expressed TCRB transcripts were what got sequenced. Libraries were prepared by immunoSEQ multiplex PCR; TCRdb keeps only in-frame clonotypes and omits some of them. The sample includes 130,000 to 150,000 clones, roughly 53% of them seen just once. Overall study results and limits: When Type 1 diabetes patients were examined, their TCRB CDR3s proved moderately but significantly shorter in all four CD4+ subsets.

CDR3 length: 14 residues. Trimming took 5 bases from V and 7 from J, leaving 18 bases between them. CDR1 is LNHDA, CDR2 SQIVND, per germline (reference sequence). The table lists this clone with a count of one. Its antigen is unidentified. The chain has TRBV19 and TRBJ2-7; a possible D gene is TRBD1 (5 bases). The sequence was obtained from a man in his late teens or twenties in good health. The specimen sequenced was Tregs from blood. The CDR3 spells CASSPTGLQAEQYF. The CDR3 coding sequence is TGTGCCAGTAGTCCCACGGGCCTACAGGCTGAGCAGTACTTC.